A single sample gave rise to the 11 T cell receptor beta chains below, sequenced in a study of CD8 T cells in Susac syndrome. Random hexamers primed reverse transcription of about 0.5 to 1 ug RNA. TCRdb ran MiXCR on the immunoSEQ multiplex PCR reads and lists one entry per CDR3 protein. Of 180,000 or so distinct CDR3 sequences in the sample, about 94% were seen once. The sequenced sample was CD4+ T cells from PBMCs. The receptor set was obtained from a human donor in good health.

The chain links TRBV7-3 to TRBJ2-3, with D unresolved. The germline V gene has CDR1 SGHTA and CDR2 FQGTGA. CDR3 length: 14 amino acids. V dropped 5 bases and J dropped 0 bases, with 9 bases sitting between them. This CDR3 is CASSLLHSTDTQYF. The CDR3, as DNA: TGTGCCAGCAGCCTCCTCCATAGCACAGATACGCAGTATTTT. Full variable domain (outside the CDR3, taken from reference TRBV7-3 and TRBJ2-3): GAGVSQTPSNKVTEKGKYVELRCDPISGHTALYWYRQSLGQGPEFLIYFQGTGAADDSGLPNDRFFAVRPEGSVSTLKIQRTERGDSAVYLCASSLLHSTDTQYFGPGTRLTVL.

The CDR3 DNA sequence: TGTGCCAGCAGTCCCCCCCCTTCCCTGGACAATGAGCAGTTCTTC. Translating it yields CASSPPPSLDNEQFF. The chain recombines TRBV12-3 or TRBV12-4 with TRBJ2-1; D gene ambiguous. CDR3 length: 15 residues. Trimming cost V 5 bases and J 5 bases, with 16 bases left between them.

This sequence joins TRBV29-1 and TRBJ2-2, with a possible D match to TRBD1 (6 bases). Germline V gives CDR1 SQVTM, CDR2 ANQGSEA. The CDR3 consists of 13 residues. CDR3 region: CSAGVWGTGELFF. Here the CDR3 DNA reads TGCAGTGCAGGGGTTTGGGGCACCGGGGAGCTGTTTTTT.

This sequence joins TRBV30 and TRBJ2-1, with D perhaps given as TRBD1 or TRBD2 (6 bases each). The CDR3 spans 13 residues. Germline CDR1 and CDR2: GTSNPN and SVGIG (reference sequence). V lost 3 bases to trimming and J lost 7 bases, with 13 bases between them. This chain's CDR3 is CAWRGGQTNEQFF. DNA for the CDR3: TGTGCCTGGAGAGGGGGGCAGACTAATGAGCAGTTCTTC.

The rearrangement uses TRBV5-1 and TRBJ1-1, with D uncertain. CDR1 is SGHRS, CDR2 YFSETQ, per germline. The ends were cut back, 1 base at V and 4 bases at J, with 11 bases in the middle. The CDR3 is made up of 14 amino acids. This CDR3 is CASSLIREGTEAFF. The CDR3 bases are TGCGCCAGCAGCTTGATTAGGGAAGGCACTGAAGCTTTCTTT.

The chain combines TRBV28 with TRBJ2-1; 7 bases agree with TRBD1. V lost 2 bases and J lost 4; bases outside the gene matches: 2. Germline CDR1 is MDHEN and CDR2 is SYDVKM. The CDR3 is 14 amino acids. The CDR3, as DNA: TGTGCCAGCAGTTTAGGGACAGTTTACAATGAGCAGTTCTTC. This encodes CASSLGTVYNEQFF.

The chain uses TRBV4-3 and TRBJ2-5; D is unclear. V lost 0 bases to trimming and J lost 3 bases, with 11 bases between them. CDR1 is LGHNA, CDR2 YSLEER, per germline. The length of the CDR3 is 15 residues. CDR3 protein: CASSQDFGREETQYF. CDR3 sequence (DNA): TGCGCCAGCAGCCAAGATTTTGGCAGAGAAGAGACCCAGTACTTC.

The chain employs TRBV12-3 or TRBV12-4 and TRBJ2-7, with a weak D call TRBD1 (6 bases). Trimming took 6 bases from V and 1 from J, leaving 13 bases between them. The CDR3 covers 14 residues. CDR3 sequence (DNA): TGTGCCAGCAGAGCTACAGGGCAGTCCTACGAGCAGTACTTC. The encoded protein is CASRATGQSYEQYF.

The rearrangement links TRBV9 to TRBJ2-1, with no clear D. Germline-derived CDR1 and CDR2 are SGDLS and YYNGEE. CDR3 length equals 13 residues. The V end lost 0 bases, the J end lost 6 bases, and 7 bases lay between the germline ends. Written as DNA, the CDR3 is TGTGCCAGCAGCGTAGCGACCACCAATGAGCAGTTCTTC. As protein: CASSVATTNEQFF.

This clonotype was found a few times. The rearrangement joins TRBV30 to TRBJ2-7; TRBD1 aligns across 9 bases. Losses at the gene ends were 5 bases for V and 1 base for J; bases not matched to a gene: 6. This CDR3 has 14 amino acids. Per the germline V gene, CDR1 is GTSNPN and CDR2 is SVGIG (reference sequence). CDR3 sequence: CAWGGQGRSYEQYF. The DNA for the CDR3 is TGTGCCTGGGGTGGACAGGGGAGGTCCTACGAGCAGTACTTC.

Written as DNA, the CDR3 is TGCAGCGTTGGAACTAGCGGTAACAATGAGCAGTTCTTC. Its protein is CSVGTSGNNEQFF. The chain joins TRBV29-1 to TRBJ2-1; TRBD2 aligns across 8 bases. The CDR3 runs 13 residues. The germline CDR1 and CDR2 sequences are SQVTM and ANQGSEA. V dropped 4 bases and J dropped 5; count of bases not matched to a gene: 4.